Presented here are 16 T cell receptor beta chains from one specimen sequenced in a study of T cell responses to AZD1222 COVID-19 vaccine. TCRdb's copy holds only in-frame clones and misses some; the assay was immunoSEQ multiplex PCR. Found here are fewer than 7,000 clones, around 87% of them singletons; the top ten hold approximately 15%. The specimen was peripheral blood, collected 28 days after the second AZD1222 dose. The receptors were gathered from an adult who received the AZD1222 COVID-19 vaccine.

With respect to this clone: The sample carries other DNA sequences with the same CDR3. This chain uses TRBV10-3 with TRBJ2-1; unclear D gene. Trimming shortened V by 5 bases and J by 7 bases, and 6 bases separated the two germline ends. The germline gives CDR1 ENHRY, CDR2 SYGVKD. This CDR3 comprises 11 residues. CDR3 sequence reads: CAISLGNEQFF. The CDR3 nucleotides are TGTGCCATCAGTCTAGGGAATGAGCAGTTCTTC.

The chain carries TRBV18 and TRBJ2-7; 7 bases are a match to TRBD2. J lost 6 bases, V lost 4 bases, and 6 bases had no gene match. There are 13 residues in the CDR3. Germline CDR1 is KGHSH and CDR2 is LQKENI. In nucleotides, the CDR3 is TGTGCCAGCTCACTCGGACTAGATCTCGAGCAGTACGTC. Its translation is CASSLGLDLEQYV.

The rearrangement uses TRBV5-4 and TRBJ2-3; D unclear. Germline values: CDR1 SGHNT, CDR2 YYREEE (reference sequence). There are 15 residues in the CDR3. V was clipped by 4 bases and J by 2 bases, with 14 bases between them. CDR3 nucleotide sequence: TGTGCCAGCAGCACCGACAAGGACCACACAGATACGCAGTATTTT. Protein product: CASSTDKDHTDTQYF.

Concerning this clone itself: At one of its ends the junction is not consistent with the germline gene, which may arise from a read error. This chain connects TRBV11-3 to TRBJ1-2; TRBD1 aligns across 9 bases. Germline CDR1 and CDR2: SGHNT and YENEEA. The CDR3 has 16 residues. The CDR3, as DNA: TGTGCCAGCAGCCTAGAGAAGACAGGGGGGGACTATGGCTACACCTTC. Encoded protein: CASSLEKTGGDYGYTF.

V gene TRBV7-9 combines with J gene TRBJ1-4; 7 nucleotides line up with TRBD1. The CDR3 is 16 amino acids. CDR1 is SEHNR and CDR2 is FQNEAQ in the germline V gene (reference sequence). The V gene end was trimmed by 5 bases and the J gene end by 4 bases; junction bases not matched to a gene: 10. Here the CDR3 DNA reads TGTGCCAGCAGCAGGGCAGGGGGTTCGGGTAATGAAAAACTGTTTTTT. It specifies CASSRAGGSGNEKLFF.

This clone was detected a few times. V usage is TRBV2 and J usage is TRBJ2-1, with TRBD2 as a possible D gene (6 bases). The germline V gene encodes CDR1 SNHLY and CDR2 FYNNEI. The CDR3 spans 15 residues. The V and J ends lost 0 bases and 7 bases respectively, with 13 bases between them. In DNA form, the CDR3 reads TGTGCCAGCAGTGAAGCGGGGGACTTTGCGAATGAGCAGTTCTTC. This translates into CASSEAGDFANEQFF.

The CDR3 spells CASSGIRVEEGGLYGYTF. CDR3 bases: TGTGCCAGCAGCGGCATTCGGGTGGAGGAGGGGGGACTCTATGGCTACACCTTC. V usage is TRBV5-4 and J usage is TRBJ1-2, with D possibly TRBD1 on 6 matching bases. CDR3 size: 18 residues. V dropped 4 bases and J dropped 4 bases, with 26 bases sitting between them. Per the germline V gene, CDR1 is SGHNT and CDR2 is YYREEE (reference sequence).

This chain links TRBV6-4 with TRBJ1-6; 7 nucleotides align to TRBD1. Per the germline V gene, CDR1 is MRHNA and CDR2 is SNTAGT. After removal of 6 bases from V and 6 bases from J, the junction contained 5 bases not matched to a gene. This CDR3 spans 14 amino acids. CDR3 DNA: TGTGCCAGCAGCGTGGGACAGCTTAATTCACCCCTCCACTTT. Encoded protein: CASSVGQLNSPLHF.

A single count supports this clone. J is TRBJ1-1 and V is TRBV7-9; D remains unclear. Trimming removed 4 bases from V and 1 base from J, with 10 bases in between. The CDR3 covers 14 residues. Germline V gives CDR1 SEHNR, CDR2 FQNEAQ (reference sequence). As DNA, the CDR3 is TGTGCCAGCAGCTATAACTTGGAGAACACTGAAGCTTTCTTT. It translates to CASSYNLENTEAFF.

This chain links TRBV6-2 or TRBV6-3 with TRBJ2-3, with TRBD1 identical over 8 bases. Looked up from germline, CDR1 is MNHEY and CDR2 is SVGEGT. This CDR3 is 16 amino acids long. V lost 5 bases to trimming and J lost 0 bases; unmatched junction nucleotides: 7. The CDR3 region has the DNA TGTGCCAGCAGTCGCGTAACAGGGGGAAGCACAGATACGCAGTATTTT. It translates to CASSRVTGGSTDTQYF.

The J gene is TRBJ2-5, the V gene TRBV4-3, with TRBD2 matching 9 bases. Trimming took 0 bases from V and 5 from J; bases not matched to a gene: 10. Germline V gene data show CDR1 as LGHNA and CDR2 as YSLEER. This CDR3 is 17 amino acids long. The DNA of the CDR3 is TGCGCCAGCAGCCAAGATCTAGATAGCGGGAGAAACGAGACCCAGTACTTC. Protein: CASSQDLDSGRNETQYF.

This rearrangement joins TRBV11-3 to TRBJ1-1; D is ambiguous. Germline V gene lookup returns CDR1 SGHNT and CDR2 YENEEA. The CDR3 sequence is 14 residues long. V was clipped by 5 bases and J by 4 bases, with 14 bases between them. The CDR3 DNA reads as TGTGCCAGCAGCCACCGACCAGAGGGCACTGAAGCTTTCTTT. The encoded protein is CASSHRPEGTEAFF.

J is TRBJ1-1 and V is TRBV7-2; 7 positions agree with TRBD1. CDR1 is SGHTA and CDR2 is FQGNSA in the germline V gene. Unmatched junction bases numbered 9, after V lost 4 bases and J lost 4 bases. The CDR3 covers 15 residues. The CDR3 DNA is TGTGCCAGCAGCTCGTCGCCAGGGGGGACCACTGAAGCTTTCTTT. Residues: CASSSSPGGTTEAFF. Combining the CDR3 with reference TRBV7-2 and TRBJ1-1 gives the whole variable domain GAGVSQSPSNKVTEKGKDVELRCDPISGHTALYWYRQSLGQGLEFLIYFQGNSAPDKSGLPSDRFSAERTGGSVSTLTIQRTQQEDSAVYLCASSSSPGGTTEAFFGQGTRLTVV.

This sequence joins TRBV7-9 and TRBJ1-2; D is unresolved. V was cut by 0 bases and J by 8 bases, with 13 bases left in between. The CDR3 length is 14 residues. Germline-derived CDR1 and CDR2 are SEHNR and FQNEAQ (reference sequence). The CDR3 coding sequence is TGTGCCAGCAGCTTAGCCCCGGGGTTCCTCGGCTACACCTTC. Its protein is CASSLAPGFLGYTF.

The chain joins TRBV12-5 to TRBJ1-1, with TRBD1 matching over 9 bases. V dropped 1 base and J dropped 5; count of bases not matched to a gene: 8. Germline values: CDR1 LGHNT, CDR2 FRNRAP. The CDR3 is 16 residues long. CDR3 nucleotides: TGTGCTAGTGGTTTGGCTACAGGGGGCGCGGCGACTGAAGCTTTCTTT. It codes for CASGLATGGAATEAFF.

The CDR3 nucleotides are TGTGCCAGCAGCCAAGATATGTGGGGCTCCTATGGCTACACCTTC. Amino acids: CASSQDMWGSYGYTF. The V gene is TRBV14, the J gene TRBJ1-2; weak D call: TRBD1 (5 bases). This CDR3 is built from 15 residues. With 0 bases removed from V and 4 bases from J, the gap between germline ends came to 12 bases. CDR1 SGHDN and CDR2 FVKESK come from the germline V gene.